Below are 28 T cell receptor beta chains sequenced from a single sample in a study of T cells in Graves' hyperthyroidism and ophthalmopathy. Amplification yielded TCR beta CDR3 regions, with RNA transcripts as the source. An initial round of RT-PCR targeting the TCR CDR3 relied on the HTBI primer set. In TCRdb, the multiplex PCR reads were re-called with MiXCR into one record per CDR3 protein. The sample shows tens of thousands of distinct CDR3 sequences, less than 60% of them seen only once. The specimen sequenced was blood. The receptor source for this set is a woman aged 50 to 65 with Graves' ophthalmopathy.

The table lists this clonotype with a count of one. One end of the junction fails to match germline, which may point to a read error. The chain recombines TRBV2 with TRBJ1-1, with D tentatively TRBD1 (6 bases). CDR1 and CDR2 from the germline V gene are SNHLY and FYNNEI. This CDR3 spans 14 amino acids. In DNA, the CDR3 is TGTGCCAGCTGTGAAGAAGGGGGTGAAGGGGGAGCTTTCTTT. Translation gives CASCEEGGEGGAFF.

This clonotype showed up many times. The genes are TRBV6-5 and TRBJ2-1; D tentatively reads TRBD1 or TRBD2 (5 bases each). V was cut by 4 bases and J by 6 bases, with 16 bases left in between. Germline assignment: CDR1 MNHEY and CDR2 SVGAGI. CDR3 size: 15 residues. The CDR3 DNA reads TGTGCCAGCAGTTCCCCCCGGTCGGGGCGCAATGAGCAGTTCTTC. Protein: CASSSPRSGRNEQFF.

This clonotype has a single count. The V and J genes are TRBV12-3 or TRBV12-4 and TRBJ2-1; a weak D match, TRBD2 (6 bases). Between the trimmed V and J ends, which lost 5 bases and 4 bases, there was a span of 15 bases. CDR3 length equals 15 residues. CDR3 region: CASSLGAGSYNEQFF. CDR3 sequence (DNA): TGTGCCAGCAGTCTAGGCGCGGGGAGTTACAATGAGCAGTTCTTC.

This clonotype was seen ten or more times. The V call is TRBV11-2, the J call TRBJ2-5; 12 positions agree with TRBD2. Germline values: CDR1 SGHAT, CDR2 FQNNGV. CDR3 length: 15 residues. The ends lost 5 bases at V and 5 bases at J; junction bases unmatched: 6. CDR3: CASSTGTSGYETQYF. Written as DNA, the CDR3 is TGTGCCAGCAGCACGGGGACTAGCGGGTATGAGACCCAGTACTTC. Based on the CDR3 plus reference TRBV11-2 and TRBJ2-5, the full variable domain is EAGVAQSPRYKIIEKRQSVAFWCNPISGHATLYWYQQILGQGPKLLIQFQNNGVVDDSQLPKDRFSAERLKGVDSTLKIQPAKLEDSAVYLCASSTGTSGYETQYFGPGTRLLVL.

This clonotype was picked up a small number of times. The rearrangement joins TRBV7-3 to TRBJ1-4; 11 bases fit TRBD1. The germline V gene encodes CDR1 SGHTA and CDR2 FQGTGA. The trim removed 6 bases at V and 0 bases at J, leaving 9 bases unmatched. This CDR3 has 18 residues. CDR3 DNA: TGTGCCAGCAGAACCGGGACAGGGGGATTTGCAACTAATGAAAAACTGTTTTTT. Translating gives CASRTGTGGFATNEKLFF.

Note on this clonotype: The CDR3 ends on some other residue instead of the conserved phenylalanine or tryptophan, so this is likely a read error. The chain is built from TRBV2 and TRBJ2-7; D not resolved. Trimming stripped 7 bases from V and 5 bases from J, with 6 bases between. CDR1 SNHLY and CDR2 FYNNEI come from the germline V gene. The CDR3 runs to 10 residues. This chain's CDR3 is CASNGHEQYY. The CDR3 DNA reads as TGTGCCAGCAACGGTCACGAGCAGTACTAC.

The chain couples TRBV7-9 to TRBJ2-5, with TRBD1 matching over 11 bases. Germline V gives CDR1 SEHNR, CDR2 FQNEAQ (reference sequence). CDR3 length equals 16 residues. V lost 3 bases to trimming and J lost 5 bases; unmatched junction nucleotides: 8. As DNA, the CDR3 is TGTGCCAGCAGCTTCGGACAGGGGGCCGGACCGGAGACCCAGTACTTC. This translates into CASSFGQGAGPETQYF.

This chain uses TRBV7-3 with TRBJ1-2; TRBD1 matches at 9 bases. Trimming removed 6 bases from V and 2 bases from J; junction bases left unmatched: 4. The CDR3 is made up of 14 amino acids. CDR1 SGHTA and CDR2 FQGTGA come from the germline V gene. In DNA, the CDR3 is TGTGCCAGCAGGGGGACAGGGCCGAACTATGGCTACACCTTC. Amino acid sequence: CASRGTGPNYGYTF.

Many counts were recorded for this clonotype. CDR3 in amino acids: CSAREAPDNEQFF. The CDR3 DNA reads TGCAGTGCTAGGGAGGCCCCTGACAATGAGCAGTTCTTC. The chain couples TRBV20-1 to TRBJ2-1, with TRBD2 as a possible D gene (5 bases). CDR3 length: 13 amino acids. V lost 3 bases to trimming and J lost 5 bases, with 11 bases between them. The germline CDR1 and CDR2 sequences are DFQATT and SNEGSKA (reference sequence).

This clonotype was counted many times. The genes are TRBV6-5 and TRBJ1-4; a possible D gene is TRBD1 (6 bases). Germline V gives CDR1 MNHEY, CDR2 SVGAGI. Trimming removed 8 bases from V and 5 bases from J, with 18 bases in between. This CDR3 is 15 amino acids long. CDR3 sequence reads: CASCMVGAVNEKLFF. The DNA of the CDR3 is TGTGCCAGCTGCATGGTGGGGGCCGTAAATGAAAAACTGTTTTTT.

To note about this clonotype: The CDR3 does not end in the conserved phenylalanine or tryptophan, so this is likely a read error. It is unclear where the CDR3 begins or ends on the DNA, so no DNA is shown, and the CDR3 is as TCRdb lists it. V usage is TRBV2 and J usage is TRBJ1-5. The CDR3 region is 8 residues in length, termini included. Per germline, CDR1 SNHLY and CDR2 FYNNEI. CDR3 residues: CASSRQKV.

Comments on this clonotype: A junction boundary mismatches the germline segment, possibly from a read error. V and J are TRBV7-3 and TRBJ2-3, with TRBD2 identical over 12 bases. CDR3 length: 16 amino acids. Per germline, CDR1 SGHTA and CDR2 FQGTGA. CDR3 in amino acids: CASSPGLAGLTDTQYF. The CDR3 bases are TGTGCCAGCAGCCCAGGACTAGCGGGACTCACAGACACGCAGTATTTT. Full variable domain (rest looked up from reference TRBV7-3 and TRBJ2-3): GAGVSQTPSNKVTEKGKYVELRCDPISGHTALYWYRQSLGQGPEFLIYFQGTGAADDSGLPNDRFFAVRPEGSVSTLKIQRTERGDSAVYLCASSPGLAGLTDTQYFGPGTRLTVL.

This clonotype was observed many times. V is TRBV6-1 and J is TRBJ1-5; a possible D gene is TRBD1 (5 bases). CDR1 MNHNS and CDR2 SASEGT come from the germline V gene. With 3 bases removed from V and 7 bases from J, the gap between germline ends came to 10 bases. The CDR3 covers 13 residues. Here the CDR3 reads CASSEEGRQPQHF. CDR3 DNA sequence: TGTGCCAGCAGTGAGGAGGGGCGGCAGCCCCAGCATTTT.

V is TRBV19 and J is TRBJ1-5; D uncertain. Trimming took 7 bases from V and 5 from J, leaving 18 bases between them. Germline CDR1 is LNHDA and CDR2 is SQIVND (reference sequence). The CDR3 runs to 15 residues. CDR3 sequence: CASKWAIDGDQPQHF. The DNA for the CDR3 is TGTGCCAGTAAATGGGCAATCGATGGCGATCAGCCCCAGCATTTT.

The chain combines TRBV2 with TRBJ1-2; tentative D call: TRBD1 (5 bases). The V gene lost 1 base and the J gene lost 8 bases, with 11 bases spanning the gap. Germline-derived CDR1 and CDR2 are SNHLY and FYNNEI. This CDR3 region has 13 residues. CDR3: CASSEGQGYGYTF. The CDR3 DNA reads as TGTGCCAGCAGTGAAGGTCAGGGTTACGGCTACACCTTC. The full variable domain, with the rest looked up from reference TRBV2 and TRBJ1-2, is EPEVTQTPSHQVTQMGQEVILRCVPISNHLYFYWYRQILGQKVEFLVSFYNNEISEKSEIFDDQFSVERPDGSNFTLKIRSTKLEDSAMYFCASSEGQGYGYTFGSGTRLTVV.

This clonotype was picked up many times. The V gene is TRBV5-1, the J gene TRBJ2-4; D gene uncertain. Trimming removed 8 bases at V and 3 bases at J, with 18 bases between. Germline V gene data show CDR1 as SGHRS and CDR2 as YFSETQ. The CDR3 is 15 residues long. The CDR3 DNA reads TGCGCCAGGGATTCAACCCCATTAGGCAAAAACATTCAGTACTTC. Translated: CARDSTPLGKNIQYF.

This clonotype was counted ten times or more. The gene calls are TRBV5-1 and TRBJ2-3, with TRBD1 matching 10 bases. The CDR3 is made up of 15 amino acids. Trimming took 4 bases from V and 0 from J; bases not matched to a gene: 2. Per germline, CDR1 SGHRS and CDR2 YFSETQ. CDR3 sequence (DNA): TGCGCCAGCAGCCCGGGACAGGGGAGCACAGATACGCAGTATTTT. Protein: CASSPGQGSTDTQYF.

CDR3 sequence: CASSEYRGYGYTF. CDR3 nucleotide sequence: TGCGCCAGCAGTGAATACAGGGGCTATGGCTACACCTTC. The chain is built from TRBV10-1 and TRBJ1-2; TRBD1 agrees at 7 bases. The CDR3 has 13 amino acids. Germline CDR1 is WNHNN and CDR2 is SYGVQD (reference sequence). V dropped 3 bases and J dropped 4; count of bases not matched to a gene: 2.

V is TRBV7-9 and J is TRBJ2-7; TRBD1 might be the D (6 bases). CDR3 size: 13 residues. The ends were cut back, 5 bases at V and 7 bases at J, with 15 bases in the middle. Germline loops: CDR1 SEHNR, CDR2 FQNEAQ (reference sequence). The CDR3 DNA follows: TGTGCCAGCAGCCTGGGTGGGGGCTGGGAGCAGTACTTC. Translation gives CASSLGGGWEQYF. The full variable domain, completed using reference TRBV7-9 and TRBJ2-7, is DTGVSQNPRHKITKRGQNVTFRCDPISEHNRLYWYRQTLGQGPEFLTYFQNEAQLEKSRLLSDRFSAERPKGSFSTLEIQRTEQGDSAMYLCASSLGGGWEQYFGPGTRLTVT.

The chain couples TRBV2 to TRBJ1-6; perhaps TRBD1 as D (5 bases). This CDR3 spans 12 amino acids. The V gene lost 7 bases and the J gene lost 8 bases, with 9 bases spanning the gap. Germline CDR1 and CDR2: SNHLY and FYNNEI. The DNA of the CDR3 is TGTGCCAGCACACGGGGCGATTCACCCCTCCACTTT. Amino acid sequence: CASTRGDSPLHF.

There are many counts of this clonotype. The chain has TRBV6-5 and TRBJ1-1; no clear D gene. V lost 2 bases and J 1 base, leaving 5 bases between the germline ends. CDR3 length: 13 amino acids. Germline loops: CDR1 MNHEY, CDR2 SVGAGI. The CDR3 DNA reads as TGTGCCAGCAGTTACGCAGCGAACACTGAAGCTTTCTTT. Protein sequence: CASSYAANTEAFF.

There are many counts of this clonotype. The chain has TRBV6-4 and TRBJ1-2; a weak D match, TRBD1 (6 bases). This CDR3 spans 15 amino acids. V lost 5 bases to trimming and J lost 5 bases, with 18 bases between them. Germline CDR1 reads MRHNA; CDR2 reads SNTAGT. CDR3 protein: CASSFDGQFAYGYTF. The CDR3 DNA follows: TGTGCCAGCAGTTTCGATGGACAGTTCGCATATGGCTACACCTTC.

This clonotype was seen many times. The chain uses TRBV27 and TRBJ2-5, with a possible D match to TRBD2 (7 bases). This CDR3 comprises 13 residues. Deletions cut 7 bases from V and 3 bases from J, with 12 bases between. Germline V gives CDR1 MNHEY, CDR2 SMNVEV (reference sequence). The CDR3 spells CASTSGGKETQYF. The CDR3 bases are TGTGCCAGCACGTCGGGGGGCAAAGAGACCCAGTACTTC.

The chain has TRBV10-2 and TRBJ2-1; possibly TRBD2 for D (6 bases). Germline loops: CDR1 WSHSY, CDR2 SAAADI. V was cut by 6 bases and J by 9 bases, with 21 bases left in between. This CDR3 has 15 amino acids. The CDR3 sequence is CASRASGTVQGEQFF. CDR3 DNA: TGCGCCAGCAGAGCCTCCGGGACTGTGCAAGGTGAGCAGTTCTTC.

The chain carries TRBV10-1 and TRBJ1-5; TRBD1 is a possible D gene (5 bases). V was cut by 3 bases and J by 4 bases, with 16 bases left in between. The CDR3 runs to 16 residues. Germline CDR1 reads WNHNN; CDR2 reads SYGVQD (reference sequence). The CDR3 DNA sequence: TGCGCCAGCAGTGATTTGGTCGGGGGTGGTAATCAGCCCCAGCATTTT. It codes for CASSDLVGGGNQPQHF.

The rearrangement links TRBV29-1 to TRBJ2-1; D is unclear. The CDR3 is 13 residues long. CDR1 is SQVTM, CDR2 ANQGSEA, per germline. V lost 8 bases and J lost 3, with 14 bases in between. The CDR3 sequence: CSIEPGNYNEQFF. The CDR3 DNA sequence: TGCAGCATCGAACCAGGAAACTACAATGAGCAGTTCTTC.

About this clonotype itself: A single base separates this from a much larger clone, so it may be a read error. The missing conserved phenylalanine or tryptophan at the end of this CDR3 makes a read error likely. The chain has TRBV6-5 and TRBJ1-5; possibly TRBD1 for D (6 bases). The CDR3 runs 15 residues. CDR1 is MNHEY and CDR2 is SVGAGI in the germline V gene. V lost 6 bases and J 10 bases, leaving 22 bases between the germline ends. This CDR3 is CASRPSQGTVQPQHL. CDR3 sequence (DNA): TGTGCCAGCAGACCATCTCAGGGGACCGTGCAACCCCAGCATCTT.

This clonotype was counted ten times or more. V and J are TRBV3-1 and TRBJ1-2; the D is unclear. This CDR3 comprises 13 residues. Germline V lookup: CDR1 LGHDT, CDR2 YNNKEL (reference sequence). V was pared by 0 bases and J by 4 bases, with 6 bases between. The CDR3 protein is CASSQDSGYGYTF. The DNA for the CDR3 is TGTGCCAGCAGCCAAGATTCGGGCTATGGCTACACCTTC.